This TCR beta chain emerged from a study of blood T cell repertoires in COVID-19. The V gene end was trimmed by 3 bases and the J gene end by 2 bases; junction bases not matched to a gene: 4. The V gene's germline CDR1 is SGDLS and CDR2 YYNGEE. This CDR3 has 15 amino acids. In the authors' workflow: Amplifying reference gene primers gave estimates of nucleated cell counts. Method: immunoSEQ multiplex PCR; TCRdb's copy keeps in-frame clones and lacks some. V, J and clone size are those of that table, while D and trimming were read from the DNA. Of hundreds of thousands of clones in the sample, 82% were seen once.

The source of this sequence is a woman aged 60-75 years with active or convalescent COVID-19. The chain couples TRBV9 to TRBJ1-2; 10 bases agree with TRBD1. The sequencing input was peripheral blood. CDR3 nucleotides: TGTGCCAGCAGCGGTAGACAGGGGGCGAACTATGGCTACACCTTC. Translation gives CASSGRQGANYGYTF.